One sample yielded the 19 T cell receptor beta chains listed below, sequenced in a study of glioma-infiltrating T cells (TCRdb year 2016). TCRdb records Illumina MiSeq as the sequencer. The iRepertoire nested amplicon-rescue multiplex PCR (arm-PCR) platform was used to amplify TCR alpha and beta CDR3 regions from RNA. TCRdb reanalyzed the raw reads on its own, using fastp at Q25 for trimming and MiXCR for clone calling, and kept in-frame beta chains. When rows share a CDR3 protein, they turn into one entry using the most common DNA and genes. For this sample the table gives fewer than 200,000 distinct CDR3 sequences, of which around 40% were detected only once. The ten largest make up around 4.9% of the sample. The sequencing input was glioma tissue, nonneoplastic brain tissue, or PBMCs (not recorded which). These receptors all stem from a human donor with low-grade glioma or glioblastoma, undergoing nonglioma brain surgery, or in good health (not recorded which).

This clonotype was picked up many times. An end of the junction differs from the germline gene, which may be a read error. The chain uses TRBV7-7 and TRBJ2-1; the D gene is possibly TRBD1 (5 bases). CDR3 length: 13 residues. Germline values: CDR1 SSHAT, CDR2 FNYEAQ (reference sequence). CDR3: CASSLGANNEQFF. The DNA of the CDR3 is TGTGCCAGCAGTTTAGGGGCTAACAATGAGCAGTTCTTC. The full variable domain, its missing parts supplied by reference TRBV7-7 and TRBJ2-1, is GAGVSQSPRYKVTKRGQDVTLRCDPISSHATLYWYQQALGQGPEFLTYFNYEAQPDKSGLPSDRFSAERPEGSISTLTIQRTEQRDSAMYRCASSLGANNEQFFGPGTRLTVL.

This clonotype was found many times. The CDR3 spells CASMGREQYF. The CDR3 DNA follows: TGTGCCAGCATGGGTCGAGAGCAGTACTTC. This chain uses TRBV28 with TRBJ2-7; no clear D gene. Looked up from germline, CDR1 is MDHEN and CDR2 is SYDVKM. The CDR3 extends over 10 amino acids. V was pared by 7 bases and J by 7 bases, with 8 bases between.

This clonotype was detected a few times. The chain has TRBV2 and TRBJ2-1; 7 nucleotides match TRBD2. Germline CDR1 reads SNHLY; CDR2 reads FYNNEI. CDR3 size: 12 residues. V was clipped by 6 bases and J by 7 bases; unmatched bases: 3. CDR3: CASRGLQNEQFF. The CDR3 DNA reads as TGTGCCAGCAGGGGACTACAAAATGAGCAGTTCTTC. Supplemented by reference TRBV2 and TRBJ2-1, the full variable domain reads EPEVTQTPSHQVTQMGQEVILRCVPISNHLYFYWYRQILGQKVEFLVSFYNNEISEKSEIFDDQFSVERPDGSNFTLKIRSTKLEDSAMYFCASRGLQNEQFFGPGTRLTVL.

The chain uses TRBV2 and TRBJ1-5; tentative D call: TRBD1 (6 bases). The V gene lost 11 bases and the J gene lost 5 bases, with 16 bases spanning the gap. Looked up from germline, CDR1 is SNHLY and CDR2 is FYNNEI. The CDR3 covers 13 residues. This CDR3 is CASTGAADQPQHF. CDR3 sequence (DNA): TGTGCCTCCACGGGGGCAGCGGATCAGCCCCAGCATTTT.

This clonotype was observed at least ten times. The rearrangement joins TRBV28 to TRBJ2-7, with D possibly TRBD1 on 5 matching bases. Germline assignment: CDR1 MDHEN and CDR2 SYDVKM. V lost 10 bases to trimming and J lost 3 bases, with 16 bases between them. This CDR3 is built from 13 residues. As DNA, the CDR3 is TGTGCCACCATGTCTCTGCAGGGCTACGAGCAGTACTTC. It specifies CATMSLQGYEQYF.

V gene TRBV5-1 combines with J gene TRBJ2-1; D unresolved. Trimming pared 2 bases from V and 4 bases from J, leaving 13 bases between. This CDR3 is built from 15 residues. CDR1 and CDR2 from the germline V gene are SGHRS and YFSETQ. CDR3 region: CASSFLDDGYNEQFF. The CDR3 DNA is TGCGCCAGCAGCTTTCTAGATGACGGTTACAATGAGCAGTTCTTC.

In regard to this clonotype: One junction end disagrees with the germline gene, perhaps due to a read error. The V and J genes are TRBV20-1 and TRBJ2-7; 8 positions match TRBD1. This CDR3 spans 14 amino acids. Germline values: CDR1 DFQATT, CDR2 SNEGSKA (reference sequence). CDR3 DNA sequence: TGCAGTGTGCACAGGGGGTCTTCCTCCTACGGGCAGTACTTC. As protein: CSVHRGSSSYGQYF.

Notes on this clonotype: Germline and junction disagree at one end, which may indicate a read error. V and J are TRBV20-1 and TRBJ2-7; 7 bases agree with TRBD2. Looked up from germline, CDR1 is DFQATT and CDR2 is SNEGSKA (reference sequence). CDR3 size: 13 residues. This CDR3 reads CSASTGGVYEQHF. The CDR3 bases are TGCAGTGCTAGTACGGGGGGAGTCTACGAGCAGCACTTC.

This clonotype has ten or more counts. The chain carries TRBV28 and TRBJ2-5; TRBD2 aligns across 7 bases. Germline CDR1 is MDHEN and CDR2 is SYDVKM. The ends lost 2 bases at V and 1 base at J; junction bases unmatched: 1. The CDR3 covers 14 residues. CDR3 DNA sequence: TGTGCCAGCAGTTTAGGCGGGAGCCAAGAGACCCAGTACTTC. Protein: CASSLGGSQETQYF.

On this clonotype itself: The junction departs from germline at one end; a sequencing error may be responsible. CDR3 in amino acids: CASSFNPSGGLQETKYF. DNA of the CDR3: TGTGCCAGCAGTTTCAACCCTAGCGGGGGACTCCAAGAGACCAAGTACTTC. The chain employs TRBV28 and TRBJ2-5; TRBD2 agrees at 10 bases. CDR3 size: 17 residues. Germline assignment: CDR1 MDHEN and CDR2 SYDVKM.

In this sample, this clonotype turned up many times. The rearrangement links TRBV27 to TRBJ2-5; 8 nucleotides agree with TRBD1. Germline lookup yields CDR1 MNHEY and CDR2 SMNVEV (reference sequence). CDR3 size: 14 residues. Trimming removed 3 bases from V and 4 bases from J; junction bases left unmatched: 4. CDR3 sequence reads: CASSFGQGRETQYF. The CDR3 nucleotides are TGTGCCAGCAGTTTTGGACAGGGAAGAGAGACCCAGTACTTC.

In this sample, this clonotype turned up many times. This chain uses TRBV25-1 with TRBJ2-7; D is unresolved. The CDR3 is 12 residues long. V lost 4 bases, J lost 3 bases, and 7 bases lay in between. Looked up from germline, CDR1 is MGHDK and CDR2 is SYGVNS. CDR3: CASSGTHYEQYF. DNA of the CDR3: TGTGCCAGCAGTGGCACACACTACGAGCAGTACTTC.

This clonotype showed up just once. The chain links TRBV19 to TRBJ2-4; 9 positions match TRBD1. V gave up 5 bases and J gave up 0 bases; unmatched junction bases: 14. The CDR3 is 19 residues long. Germline assignment: CDR1 LNHDA and CDR2 SQIVND (reference sequence). The CDR3 coding sequence is TGTGCCAGTAGTGCTGGGGGGACAGGGACGGGAGTAGCCAAAAACATTCAGTACTTC. Translated, it gives CASSAGGTGTGVAKNIQYF.

The chain couples TRBV7-2 to TRBJ2-2, with a possible D match to TRBD2 (5 bases). Deletions cut 9 bases from V and 4 bases from J, with 24 bases between. This CDR3 region has 17 residues. The germline CDR1 and CDR2 sequences are SGHTA and FQGNSA. The chain's CDR3 is CARSPRITGVGTGELFF. The CDR3 nucleotides are TGTGCCAGGAGCCCACGAATTACCGGGGTCGGCACCGGGGAGCTGTTTTTT.

For this clonotype: It may be a read error: a sequence one base away is much more abundant. V usage is TRBV7-2 and J usage is TRBJ1-5, with D perhaps TRBD1 (5 bases). In germline, CDR1 is SGHTA, CDR2 FQGNSA. The CDR3 loop spans 15 amino acids. The CDR3 coding sequence is TGTGCCAGAAGCTTCTACGAGGGGAACAATCAGCCCCAGCATTTT. Residues: CARSFYEGNNQPQHF.

There are many counts of this clonotype. This chain connects TRBV28 to TRBJ2-3, with TRBD2 identical over 10 bases. CDR1 and CDR2 from the germline V gene are MDHEN and SYDVKM. After removal of 6 bases from V and 10 bases from J, the junction contained 13 bases not matched to a gene. The CDR3 loop spans 15 amino acids. The CDR3 sequence is CASRTPRAGGDPQYF. The CDR3 DNA reads TGTGCCAGCAGAACTCCAAGAGCGGGAGGGGACCCGCAGTATTTT.

The chain couples TRBV19 to TRBJ1-1; 10 positions match TRBD1. Germline CDR1 LNHDA, CDR2 SQIVND (reference sequence). The CDR3 contains 16 residues. The V gene end was trimmed by 4 bases and the J gene end by 0 bases; junction bases not matched to a gene: 5. In nucleotides, the CDR3 is TGTGCCAGTAGTACAGGACAGGGGGAGATGAACACTGAAGCTTTCTTT. This gives the protein CASSTGQGEMNTEAFF.

The CDR3: CASTERAGGNQPQHF. In DNA form, the CDR3 reads TGTGCCAGCACCGAAAGGGCAGGGGGCAATCAGCCCCAGCATTTT. The rearrangement uses TRBV2 and TRBJ1-5; D perhaps matches TRBD1 (6 bases). Trimming cost V 7 bases and J 2 bases, with 15 bases left between them. The CDR3 is 15 amino acids. Germline CDR1 and CDR2: SNHLY and FYNNEI. Full variable domain (rest looked up from reference TRBV2 and TRBJ1-5): EPEVTQTPSHQVTQMGQEVILRCVPISNHLYFYWYRQILGQKVEFLVSFYNNEISEKSEIFDDQFSVERPDGSNFTLKIRSTKLEDSAMYFCASTERAGGNQPQHFGDGTRLSIL.

This clonotype has at least ten counts. The rearrangement links TRBV7-2 to TRBJ1-2; TRBD1 matches at 7 bases. The V and J ends lost 7 bases and 3 bases, in that order; junction bases with no gene match: 11. The germline CDR1 and CDR2 sequences are SGHTA and FQGNSA. This CDR3 is built from 15 residues. The CDR3 region has the DNA TGTGCCAGCACCCTTCGTCCCGGGACAGACTATGGCTACACCTTC. This encodes CASTLRPGTDYGYTF.